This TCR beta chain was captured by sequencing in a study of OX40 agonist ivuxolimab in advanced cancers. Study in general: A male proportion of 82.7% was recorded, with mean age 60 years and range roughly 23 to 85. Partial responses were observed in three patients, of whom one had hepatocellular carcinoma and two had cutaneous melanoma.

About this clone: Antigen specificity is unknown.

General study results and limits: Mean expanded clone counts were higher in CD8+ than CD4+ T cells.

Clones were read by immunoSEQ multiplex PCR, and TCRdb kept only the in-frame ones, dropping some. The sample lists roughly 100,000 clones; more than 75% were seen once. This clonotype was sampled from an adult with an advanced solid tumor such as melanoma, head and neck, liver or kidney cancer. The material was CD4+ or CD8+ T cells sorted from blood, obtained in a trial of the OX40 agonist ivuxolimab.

The CDR3 DNA is TGCAGTGCTCCACAGGGCTACGAGCAGTACTTC. It encodes CSAPQGYEQYF. The V gene is TRBV20-1, the J gene TRBJ2-7; possibly TRBD1 for D (6 bases). Germline assignment: CDR1 DFQATT and CDR2 SNEGSKA (reference sequence). The V end lost 5 bases, the J end lost 3 bases, and 8 bases lay between the germline ends. The CDR3 extends over 11 amino acids.